Listed below are T cell receptor beta chains from one sample, sequenced in a study of blood T cell repertoires in COVID-19. TCRdb's table, derived via immunoSEQ multiplex PCR, lists solely in-frame clones and lacks some. The table shows around 23,000 clones, with approximately 86% occurring only once. Material: peripheral blood. The receptors come from a human donor with acute or convalescent COVID-19. The donor label of this sample is uncertain. Each CDR3 is given with its conserved first and last residue. The D gene is left open where the match is weak. The size entry is marked missing in some rows and otherwise reads once, few, many or a size class.

clone_size,j_call,v_call,d_call,cdr3_aa,cdr3_nt
NA,TRBJ2-3,TRBV3-1/TRBV3-2,NA,CASNEGGAGVGTDTQYF,TGTGCCAGCAACGAGGGGGGTGCGGGGGTTGGAACAGATACGCAGTATTTT
NA,TRBJ2-7,TRBV27,NA,CASSAQNSYEQYF,TGTGCCAGCAGTGCACAGAACTCCTACGAGCAGTACTTC
NA,TRBJ1-1,TRBV4-3,NA,CASSQAHGGNTEAFF,TGCGCCAGCAGCCAAGCTCACGGGGGGAACACTGAAGCTTTCTTT
NA,TRBJ2-2,TRBV9,TRBD2,CASSVGSSGSSGELFF,TGTGCCAGCAGCGTAGGTTCTAGCGGGAGCTCCGGGGAGCTGTTTTTT
NA,TRBJ2-1,TRBV5-1,NA,CASSLSEGDDYNEQFF,TGCGCCAGCAGCTTGTCCGAGGGGGACGACTACAATGAGCAGTTCTTC
NA,TRBJ2-2,TRBV7-8,NA,CASSSSPFTHISTGELFF,TGTGCCAGCAGCTCTTCACCGTTTACACACATCTCAACCGGGGAGCTGTTTTTT
NA,TRBJ2-1,TRBV9,NA,CASSVSGDNEQFF,TGTGCCAGCAGCGTTTCAGGGGACAATGAGCAGTTCTTC
NA,TRBJ1-6,TRBV6-2/TRBV6-3,NA,CASSESGAENSPLHF,TGTGCCAGCAGCGAAAGCGGCGCGGAGAATTCACCCCTCCACTTT
NA,TRBJ1-2,TRBV2,NA,CASSEPAPGRVKGGYGYTF,TGTGCCAGCAGTGAACCCGCGCCTGGGAGGGTGAAAGGGGGCTATGGCTACACCTTC
NA,TRBJ2-7,TRBV5-1,TRBD1,CASSSGTGGYEQYF,TGCGCCAGCAGCTCCGGGACAGGTGGATACGAGCAGTACTTC
NA,TRBJ2-1,TRBV27,NA,CASNPIGEYNEQFF,TGTGCCAGCAATCCAATTGGGGAGTACAATGAGCAGTTCTTC
once,TRBJ2-2,TRBV6-5,NA,CASSYEAGELFF,TGTGCCAGCAGTTATGAGGCCGGGGAGCTGTTTTTT
medium-sized,TRBJ2-7,TRBV27,TRBD1,CASSTARRDRVDEQYF,TGTGCCAGCAGCACAGCCCGCCGGGACAGGGTCGACGAGCAGTACTTC
NA,TRBJ2-3,TRBV7-3,NA,CASSDQVGARTDTQYF,TGTGCCAGCAGCGATCAAGTGGGGGCGAGGACAGATACGCAGTATTTT
NA,TRBJ2-7,TRBV2,NA,CASTHRFTYEQYF,TGTGCCAGCACTCACAGGTTTACCTACGAGCAGTACTTC
once,TRBJ2-1,TRBV5-1,TRBD1,CASSLRQGIYNEQFF,TGCGCCAGCAGCCTCCGACAGGGGATCTACAATGAGCAGTTCTTC
NA,TRBJ2-5,TRBV3-1/TRBV3-2,NA,CASSQDLGDRGIGQETQYF,TGTGCCAGCAGCCAAGATCTAGGGGACCGGGGGATAGGTCAAGAGACCCAGTACTTC
NA,TRBJ1-3,TRBV6-6,NA,CASSPSLQGNLGVSGNTIYF,TGTGCCAGCAGTCCATCCTTACAGGGAAATCTTGGGGTCTCTGGAAACACCATATATTTT
NA,TRBJ2-3,TRBV6-6,TRBD2,CASSYNRGGGDTQYF,TGTGCCAGCAGTTACAACCGCGGGGGAGGAGATACGCAGTATTTT
once,TRBJ2-7,TRBV30,TRBD2,CAWSVGLGPYEQYF,TGTGCCTGGAGTGTCGGACTAGGGCCCTACGAGCAGTACTTC
NA,TRBJ2-5,TRBV6-5,NA,CASSRGETQYF,TGTGCCAGCAGCCGAGGAGAGACCCAGTACTTC
NA,TRBJ2-3,TRBV6-1,NA,CASSDRGSTDTQYF,TGTGCCAGCAGTGATAGGGGTAGCACAGATACGCAGTATTTT
NA,TRBJ2-5,TRBV5-4,NA,CASSTGGSWETQYF,TGTGCCAGCAGCACCGGGGGTTCGTGGGAGACCCAGTACTTC
NA,TRBJ1-6,TRBV4-1,NA,CASSQREGLPLHF,TGCGCCAGCAGCCAAAGGGAGGGTCTCCCCCTCCACTTT
NA,TRBJ2-1,TRBV5-1,TRBD1,CASSPTGGPVNEQFF,TGCGCCAGCAGCCCTACAGGGGGCCCCGTAAATGAGCAGTTCTTC
NA,TRBJ2-5,TRBV25-1,NA,CASSGTHGGETQYF,TGTGCCAGCAGTGGCACTCACGGGGGAGAGACCCAGTACTTC
NA,TRBJ2-7,TRBV29-1,NA,CSSRTEGDYEQYF,TGCAGCTCTAGGACAGAGGGAGATTACGAGCAGTACTTC
once,TRBJ1-2,TRBV6-5,TRBD1,CASSPRGQSTGYTF,TGTGCCAGCAGCCCGAGGGGACAGTCTACGGGCTACACCTTC
NA,TRBJ1-2,TRBV6-8,TRBD1,CASSADGTDYGYTF,TGTGCCAGCAGTGCTGACGGGACAGACTATGGCTACACCTTC
NA,TRBJ1-2,TRBV29-1,TRBD1,CSVDEDRAFGGYGYTF,TGCAGCGTTGACGAGGACAGGGCGTTCGGCGGCTATGGCTACACCTTC
NA,TRBJ1-5,TRBV19,NA,CASSTPKQGNHQPQHF,TGTGCCAGTAGTACTCCCAAACAGGGAAATCATCAGCCCCAGCATTTT
NA,TRBJ2-2,TRBV5-8,NA,CARPRGPNTGELFF,TGTGCCCGCCCCAGGGGCCCGAACACCGGGGAGCTGTTTTTT
NA,TRBJ1-1,TRBV10-1,NA,CASSPSTGNTEAFF,TGCGCCAGCAGTCCCTCGACAGGGAACACTGAAGCTTTCTTT
NA,TRBJ1-3,TRBV7-9,NA,CASSFSPQRGNTIYF,TGTGCCAGCAGCTTTTCCCCCCAACGGGGAAACACCATATATTTT
NA,TRBJ2-5,TRBV18,NA,CASSLAQETQYF,TGTGCCAGCTCCCTAGCCCAAGAGACCCAGTACTTC
NA,TRBJ1-2,TRBV30,NA,CAWSMEGYGYTF,TGTGCCTGGAGTATGGAGGGTTATGGCTACACCTTC
once,TRBJ1-1,TRBV12-3/TRBV12-4,NA,CASSPGTQEAFF,TGTGCCAGCAGTCCCGGGACACAAGAAGCTTTCTTT
NA,TRBJ2-1,TRBV27,NA,CASSLSATRGHHNEQFF,TGTGCCAGCAGTTTATCGGCCACCAGGGGCCATCACAATGAGCAGTTCTTC
NA,TRBJ2-3,TRBV18,TRBD2,CASSRTSGGNTDTQYF,TGTGCCAGCTCACGGACTAGCGGGGGTAACACAGATACGCAGTATTTT
once,TRBJ2-1,TRBV7-9,TRBD1,CASRSQGATSYNEQFF,TGTGCCAGCAGAAGTCAGGGGGCCACATCCTACAATGAGCAGTTCTTC
NA,TRBJ1-2,TRBV6-5,NA,CASRGVGLGGYTF,TGTGCCAGCAGGGGCGTGGGACTGGGAGGCTACACCTTC
NA,TRBJ1-1,TRBV19,NA,CASSMGIDASTLSTEAFF,TGTGCCAGTAGTATGGGCATAGATGCCTCGACCTTAAGCACTGAAGCTTTCTTT